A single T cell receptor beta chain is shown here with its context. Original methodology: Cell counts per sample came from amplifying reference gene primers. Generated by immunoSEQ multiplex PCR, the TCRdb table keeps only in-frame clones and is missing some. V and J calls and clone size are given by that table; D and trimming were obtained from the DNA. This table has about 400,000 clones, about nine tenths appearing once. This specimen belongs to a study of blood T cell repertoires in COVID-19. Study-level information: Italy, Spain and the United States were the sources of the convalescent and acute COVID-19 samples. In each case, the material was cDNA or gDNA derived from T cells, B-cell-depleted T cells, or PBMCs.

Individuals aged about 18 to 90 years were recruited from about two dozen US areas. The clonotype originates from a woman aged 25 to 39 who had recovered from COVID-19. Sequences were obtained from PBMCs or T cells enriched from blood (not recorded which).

The CDR3 reads CASSSISVAETPLHF. CDR3 nucleotides: TGTGCCAGCAGCTCGATCTCTGTGGCCGAAACACCCCTCCACTTT. The chain has TRBV5-6 and TRBJ1-6; D ambiguous. V was pared by 3 bases and J by 11 bases, with 18 bases between. CDR3 length: 15 residues. The V gene's germline CDR1 is SGHDT and CDR2 YYEEEE.